These 8 T cell receptor beta chains were sequenced from one sample in a study of T cell responses to AZD1222 COVID-19 vaccine. Generated by immunoSEQ multiplex PCR, the TCRdb table keeps only in-frame clones and is missing some. The sample holds nearly 110,000 clones; roughly nine tenths are singletons and the top ten take 6.5% to 8%. Sequencing was performed on peripheral blood, taken on day 0 of AZD1222 vaccination. All receptors derive from an adult in good health.

This chain connects TRBV6-5 to TRBJ1-3; D gene uncertain. Looked up from germline, CDR1 is MNHEY and CDR2 is SVGAGI. With 2 bases removed from V and 0 bases from J, the gap between germline ends came to 2 bases. There are 13 residues in the CDR3. This chain's CDR3 is CASSYDSGNTIYF. CDR3 DNA sequence: TGTGCCAGCAGTTACGACTCTGGAAACACCATATATTTT.

The genes are TRBV18 and TRBJ1-1; D unresolved. CDR1 is KGHSH and CDR2 is LQKENI in the germline V gene. Trimming cost V 4 bases and J 6 bases, with 6 bases left between them. The CDR3 is made up of 11 amino acids. DNA of the CDR3: TGTGCCAGCTCACAGGGTGCTGAAGCTTTCTTT. Amino acids: CASSQGAEAFF.

The chain couples TRBV9 to TRBJ2-1, with 7 bases matching TRBD2. Per the germline V gene, CDR1 is SGDLS and CDR2 is YYNGEE. Losses at the gene ends were 0 bases for V and 8 bases for J; bases not matched to a gene: 8. The CDR3 consists of 15 residues. CDR3 sequence: CASSVGGTNLHEQFF. CDR3 DNA sequence: TGTGCCAGCAGCGTAGGGGGGACTAATTTGCATGAGCAGTTCTTC.

The CDR3 DNA is TGCGCCAGCAGCTTGTCCCAGGCAACTAATGAAAAACTGTTTTTT. It translates to CASSLSQATNEKLFF. The chain joins TRBV5-1 to TRBJ1-4, with D unclear. The CDR3 covers 15 residues. Between the trimmed V and J ends, which lost 1 base and 0 bases, there was a span of 7 bases. Germline loops: CDR1 SGHRS, CDR2 YFSETQ.

In nucleotides, the CDR3 is TGTGCCAGCAGCCAAGATCAGGGGGATAGTATCAAGCCCCAGCATTTT. The encoded protein is CASSQDQGDSIKPQHF. J is TRBJ1-5 and V is TRBV3-1 (or the pseudogene TRBV3-2), with 7 bases that match TRBD1. V was pared by 0 bases and J by 8 bases, with 10 bases of the junction left unmatched. CDR3 length: 16 amino acids. The germline gives CDR1 LGHDT, CDR2 YNNKEL (reference sequence).

The chain recombines TRBV19 with TRBJ2-2, with TRBD2 matching over 11 bases. The CDR3 has 15 amino acids. Germline V lookup: CDR1 LNHDA, CDR2 SQIVND (reference sequence). V lost 5 bases to trimming and J lost 7 bases; unmatched junction nucleotides: 6. The CDR3 protein is CASSVLAGVNGELFF. CDR3 sequence (DNA): TGTGCCAGTAGTGTACTAGCGGGAGTCAACGGGGAGCTGTTTTTT.

The chain combines TRBV2 with TRBJ1-2; possibly TRBD1 for D (6 bases). Germline V gene sequence: CDR1 SNHLY, CDR2 FYNNEI. V lost 1 base and J 8 bases, leaving 17 bases between the germline ends. The CDR3 is 15 residues long. The CDR3 DNA reads TGTGCCAGCAGTGAAGGCGGGTATAGGGGGGTAGGCTACACCTTC. This sequence encodes CASSEGGYRGVGYTF.

This chain connects TRBV5-4 to TRBJ1-4; D call uncertain. The CDR3 loop spans 16 amino acids. Germline V gene data show CDR1 as SGHNT and CDR2 as YYREEE (reference sequence). The V gene lost 0 bases and the J gene lost 3 bases, with 12 bases spanning the gap. The CDR3 bases are TGTGCCAGCAGCTTGGCGGGTCCGGCAGCTAATGAAAAACTGTTTTTT. Its translation is CASSLAGPAANEKLFF.